A single T cell receptor beta chain is shown here with its context. Antigen unknown. TCRdb fed the RT-PCR reads into MiXCR, producing one record per CDR3 protein. Among approximately 6,000 distinct CDR3 sequences listed, approximately 65% were seen once. Germline assignment: CDR1 LNHDA and CDR2 SQIVND (reference sequence). V was cut by 10 bases and J by 6 bases, with 12 bases left in between. The CDR3 contains 12 residues. The data derive from a study of yellow fever vaccine responses in identical twins. The study, taken as a whole, reports: As reported, the vaccine T cell response of twins seemed partly convergent and partly personalized.

This chain uses TRBV19 with TRBJ2-2, with D unclear. Here the sequenced sample was T cells from blood (PBMCs), unsorted or a sorted subset (not recorded which), taken before or after yellow fever vaccination (not recorded which). The receptor was derived from a young woman who received the yellow fever vaccine. CDR3 coding DNA: TGTGCCACCCTACTGGAGTCCGGGGAGCTGTTTTTT. It encodes CATLLESGELFF. Full variable domain (remainder filled in from reference TRBV19 and TRBJ2-2): DGGITQSPKYLFRKEGQNVTLSCEQNLNHDAMYWYRQDPGQGLRLIYYSQIVNDFQKGDIAEGYSVSREKKESFPLTVTSAQKNPTAFYLCATLLESGELFFGEGSRLTVL.